These 3 T cell receptor beta chains share one sample of origin, sequenced in a study of vaccination effects on CD4 cells after COVID-19. Sequencing was performed with immunoSEQ multiplex PCR; in TCRdb, only in-frame clones are kept and a portion is missing. Among 50,000 to 80,000 clones listed, around 79% were seen once. The authors isolated CD4+ T cells after 9 to 10 days of culture. Either the BNT162b2 or mRNA-1273 vaccine was given to participants in two doses. Their target antigens are unknown. Source: CD4+ T cells from PBMCs cultured without peptide, taken after COVID-19 vaccination. The source of these receptors is a human donor who received a COVID-19 vaccine.

Remarks on this clone: At one boundary the junction diverges from the germline segment, which might be a read error. V usage is TRBV5-1 and J usage is TRBJ2-1; 9 bases match TRBD2. This CDR3 has 15 amino acids. Germline V lookup: CDR1 SGHRS, CDR2 YFSETQ. This CDR3 reads CAGSQTVAGVNEQFF. The CDR3 nucleotides are TGCGCCGGCAGCCAGACGGTAGCGGGGGTCAATGAGCAGTTCTTC.

This clone came up a few times. The chain employs TRBV19 and TRBJ1-5; no firm D call. Trimming cost V 4 bases and J 7 bases, with 11 bases left between them. The CDR3 length is 13 residues. Germline V gene data show CDR1 as LNHDA and CDR2 as SQIVND (reference sequence). CDR3 in amino acids: CASSTRSLQPQHF. The CDR3 DNA reads TGTGCCAGTAGTACGCGGTCGTTACAGCCCCAGCATTTT.

The J gene is TRBJ2-1, the V gene TRBV7-3; D ambiguous. Per the germline V gene, CDR1 is SGHTA and CDR2 is FQGTGA. The CDR3 loop spans 15 amino acids. Deletions cut 6 bases from V and 0 bases from J, with 12 bases between. CDR3 sequence (DNA): TGTGCCAGCAGTCCCGCGGCGGCCTCCTACAATGAGCAGTTCTTC. Translation: CASSPAAASYNEQFF.